This T cell receptor (beta chain) originates from a study of blood T cell repertoires in COVID-19. In the study overall: Spain, Italy and the United States supplied samples that represented acute and convalescent COVID-19. The analysed material was cDNA or gDNA that came from T cells, B-cell-depleted T cells, or PBMCs.

This CDR3 region has 14 residues. V was trimmed by 8 bases and J by 2 bases, leaving 16 bases between them. Germline assignment: CDR1 LNHDA and CDR2 SQIVND (reference sequence). In the authors' methods: Estimates of nucleated cell counts were drawn from the amplification of reference gene primers. Sequencing was performed with immunoSEQ multiplex PCR; in TCRdb, only in-frame clones are kept and a portion is missing. V and J calls and clone size are given by that table; D and trimming were obtained from the DNA. Altogether approximately 110,000 clones are present, roughly 72% being singletons, with the ten largest covering approximately 5.9%.

The chain has TRBV19 and TRBJ2-7; no definite D call. The receptor was isolated from a man older than 75 with acute or convalescent COVID-19. The sequenced sample was peripheral blood. The CDR3 is CASQYGHGAYEQYF. The CDR3 DNA sequence: TGTGCCAGTCAGTATGGGCACGGCGCCTACGAGCAGTACTTC.